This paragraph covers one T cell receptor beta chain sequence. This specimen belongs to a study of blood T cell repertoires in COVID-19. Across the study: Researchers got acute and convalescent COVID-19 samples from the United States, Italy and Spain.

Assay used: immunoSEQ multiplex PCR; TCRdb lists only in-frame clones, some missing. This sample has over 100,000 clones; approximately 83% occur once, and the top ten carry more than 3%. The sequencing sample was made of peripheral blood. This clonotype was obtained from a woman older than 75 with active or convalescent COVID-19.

The CDR3 DNA follows: TGTGCCAGCAGCTTGCTCGAGCGGAACACTGAAGCTTTCTTT. Its translation is CASSLLERNTEAFF. This chain joins TRBV5-5 and TRBJ1-1; D call uncertain. V was pared by 1 base and J by 1 base, with 8 bases between. This CDR3 has 14 amino acids. Germline CDR1 is SGHKS and CDR2 is YYEKEE (reference sequence).